The rows below give T cell receptor beta chains drawn from one sample of a study of shared clonotypes between healthy human individuals. Libraries were prepared by immunoSEQ multiplex PCR; TCRdb keeps only in-frame clonotypes and omits some of them. This sample yields under 2.5 million clones, of which just under 95% are seen a single time; around 0.35% belongs to the top ten. Sequenced sample: naive CD4+ T cells from PBMCs. The receptors come from a man in his late teens or twenties in good health. Some clones in this sample may be carry-over from other donors' samples. Each CDR3 is given with its conserved first and last residue. Each record gives: clone size, D gene, V gene, J gene, CDR3 DNA, CDR3 protein. D genes are given only for firm matches. Not every row has a clone size; where given, it reads once, few, many or a size class.

.	.	TRBV11-1	TRBJ2-5	TGTGCCAGCAGCTTACGGCCCACGGGCGGGGAGACCCAGTACTTC	CASSLRPTGGETQYF
once	TRBD1	TRBV6-6	TRBJ2-5	TGTGCCAGCCGGGACAGGATACAAGAGACCCAGTACTTC	CASRDRIQETQYF
.	.	TRBV6-1	TRBJ2-3	TGTGCCAGCAGTGAAGGAGCCTTGAACACAGATACGCAGTATTTT	CASSEGALNTDTQYF
.	TRBD2	TRBV7-2	TRBJ2-7	TGTGCCAGCAGCTTACACCCAGCGGGAGGGCTATACGAGCAGTACTTC	CASSLHPAGGLYEQYF
.	.	TRBV2	TRBJ2-2	TGTGCCAGCTATGGACAGACGAACACCGGGGAGCTGTTTTTT	CASYGQTNTGELFF
.	.	TRBV10-2	TRBJ2-7	TGCGCCAGCAGGCCCGGGACCCGGGGAGCCTACGAGCAGTACTTC	CASRPGTRGAYEQYF
.	TRBD2	TRBV7-3	TRBJ2-5	TGTGCCAGCAGCCTCGGGACTAGCGGGAGTGAGACCCAGTACTTC	CASSLGTSGSETQYF
.	TRBD1	TRBV9	TRBJ1-1	TGTGCCAGCAGCGTAGCGGGGGGACAGGGCGCGGACACTGAAGCTTTCTTT	CASSVAGGQGADTEAFF
.	.	TRBV5-6	TRBJ1-2	TGTGCCAGCAGCCCCGGGAGCAACTATGGCTACACCTTC	CASSPGSNYGYTF
.	TRBD2	TRBV7-2	TRBJ2-3	TGTGCCAGCAGCTCGGGACTAGCGGGGGCTAGCACAGATACGCAGTATTTT	CASSSGLAGASTDTQYF
.	.	TRBV5-1	TRBJ1-3	TGCGCCAGCAGCCGCTCGACCCCCGGAAGCGGAAACACCATATATTTT	CASSRSTPGSGNTIYF
once	TRBD1	TRBV5-4	TRBJ1-2	TGTGCCAGCAGCTTGTATGGACAGGGGGACTATGGCTACACCTTC	CASSLYGQGDYGYTF
.	TRBD2	TRBV7-2	TRBJ2-1	TGTGCCAGCAGCTTAGTGTCTTTATTGCTAGCGGGAGCTTACAATGAGCAGTTCTTC	CASSLVSLLLAGAYNEQFF
.	.	TRBV5-4	TRBJ2-1	TGTGCCAGCGGCTCGGATGAGCAGTTCTTC	CASGSDEQFF
.	.	TRBV5-1	TRBJ2-3	TGCGCCAGCAGCTTGGAAGTGGGAGGAGATACGCAGTATTTT	CASSLEVGGDTQYF
.	TRBD1	TRBV27	TRBJ2-3	TGTGCCAGCAGTTTCAATCGACAGGGGATGGCAGATACGCAGTATTTT	CASSFNRQGMADTQYF